What follows describes a single T cell receptor beta chain. Its antigen is as yet unknown. The data belong to a study of cytomegalovirus exposure and HLA in healthy donors. Study overall: Approximately 180 million T cells yielded roughly 120 million unique TCR beta sequences in earlier analysis.

Germline V gene lookup returns CDR1 MNHEY and CDR2 SVGAGI. V was cut by 4 bases and J by 2 bases, with 12 bases left in between. This CDR3 has 14 amino acids. Regarding the study as a whole: Reportedly, fewer N-insertions than the roughly 700-donor mean appeared in an Asian-associated ancestry cluster in a later analysis. Data from an earlier analysis indicated that most TCR beta V segments were productive either about 90% or about 30% of the time. Cytomegalovirus status, reportedly, was diagnosed with high specificity and sensitivity by the classifier.

Primers for the PCR totalled 60 Vbeta and 13 Jbeta. Sequencing was performed with immunoSEQ multiplex PCR; in TCRdb, only in-frame clones are kept and a portion is missing. The profile covers about 130,000 clones, with 80% appearing a single time and 1% taken by the ten largest. The specimen sequenced was PBMCs. The TCR originated in a man in his forties in good health and CMV-seronegative. The chain is built from TRBV6-5 and TRBJ2-7; a possible D gene is TRBD1 (6 bases). For the CDR3, the DNA is TGTGCCAGCAGTTCCCGGGACACTACCTACGAGCAGTACTTC. It codes for CASSSRDTTYEQYF.